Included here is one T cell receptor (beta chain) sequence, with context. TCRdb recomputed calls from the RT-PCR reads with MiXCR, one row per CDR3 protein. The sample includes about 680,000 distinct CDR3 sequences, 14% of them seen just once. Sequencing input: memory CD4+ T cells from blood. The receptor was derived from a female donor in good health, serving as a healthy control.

CDR3 amino acids: CASSKGGGIPYEQYF. The CDR3 DNA reads as TGTGCCAGCAGCAAAGGTGGGGGGATCCCCTACGAGCAGTACTTC. The chain is built from TRBV21-1 and TRBJ2-7. TRBV21-1 is shown as a pseudogene. There are 15 residues in the CDR3.